This T cell receptor beta chain appears in the sequencing data of a study of shared clonotypes between healthy human individuals. Study-wide context: Sampling drew on donors who were two women and three men aged 18 to 49. Study findings and constraints: Some clonotypes were shared by all four sorted-subset donors, while others were not shared. The non-shared ones had lower generation probabilities than the shared ones.

CDR3 length: 16 residues. The junction had 5 bases not matched to a gene; V was cut back by 2 bases and J by 1 base. The germline V gene has CDR1 SGHDT and CDR2 YYEEEE. Regarding this clone: Its antigen is undetermined.

Each replicate PCR on the sorted subsets used roughly 210 ng DNA (around 31,000 T cell genomes). Using immunoSEQ multiplex PCR, the repertoire was profiled, and TCRdb retains in-frame clones only, with some absent. The profile shows about 2 million clones, around 96% of them singletons. Naivety among CD8 cells was defined by CD45RO negativity and positive CCR7 selection, thereby excluding terminally differentiated effector memory CD45RA+ cells. The sequencing sample was made of naive CD8+ T cells sorted from blood. The genes are TRBV5-6 and TRBJ2-5; 10 nucleotides line up with TRBD1. This clonotype originated in a man between 18 and 35 years old in good health. The CDR3 DNA reads TGTGCCAGCAGCTTCGGGACAGGGGACCTCCAAGAGACCCAGTACTTC. Its translation: CASSFGTGDLQETQYF.